This T cell receptor (beta chain) was recorded in a study of shared clonotypes between healthy human individuals. Study as a whole: Each donor's CD4 naive and CD4 memory cells filled three plates apiece, CD8 naive two, and CD8 memory one.

Measured with immunoSEQ multiplex PCR; TCRdb has only the in-frame clones, and not every one. The sample carries more than 400,000 clones, roughly 95% recorded once. V shed 0 bases, J shed 2 bases, and the junction held 8 bases outside the gene matches. The CDR3 consists of 16 residues. Per the germline V gene, CDR1 is SGDLS and CDR2 is YYNGEE. The sequence derives from a woman under 40 in good health. Sequenced input: naive CD4+ T cells sorted from blood. Subset of the sample: CD45RA+ positively selected. The rearrangement links TRBV9 to TRBJ2-7; 7 positions agree with TRBD2. The CDR3 region is CASSVEPSGLTYEQYF. The CDR3 region has the DNA TGTGCCAGCAGCGTAGAACCTAGCGGACTCACCTACGAGCAGTACTTC.